This is a list of T cell receptor beta chains from one sample in a study of T-cell reconstitution after alpha-beta-depleted transplantation in children. TCRdb reprocessed the PCR reads via MiXCR and lists one record per CDR3 protein. The sample includes hundreds of thousands of distinct CDR3 sequences, roughly 25% of them seen just once. Sequenced material: PBMCs, mostly from graft donor cells, taken 360 days after TCRalphabeta/CD19-depleted stem cell transplant. These receptors all stem from a female patient between 2 and 10 years old who had a stem cell transplant for congenital amegakaryocytic thrombocytopenia, so the T cells may come from the graft donor. The CDR3 runs from the conserved cysteine through the conserved F or W. Fields, in order: J gene, V gene, D gene, clone size, CDR3 DNA, CDR3 protein. D genes are given only for firm matches. Only part of the rows carry a size: once, few, many, or a class if the clone is expanded.

TRBJ2-2	TRBV2	NA	NA	TGTGCCAGCCGGGCTTCGGGGGGGGAGCTGTTTTTT	CASRASGGELFF
TRBJ2-3	TRBV12-3/TRBV12-4	NA	NA	TGTGCCAGCAGTTTTGACAGACCTAGCACAGATACGCAGTATTTT	CASSFDRPSTDTQYF
TRBJ2-1	TRBV7-9	TRBD1	NA	TGTGCCAGCAGCGCCAGACAGGGCGAGGGGTACAATGAGCAGTTCTTC	CASSARQGEGYNEQFF
TRBJ1-6	TRBV6-1	NA	many	TGTGCCAGCAGCCTAACCCCGGGACTCGATTCACCCCTCCACTTT	CASSLTPGLDSPLHF
TRBJ2-5	TRBV3-1	TRBD2	many	TGTGCCAGCAGCCTGACTAGCGGGGGAGAGACCCAGTACTTC	CASSLTSGGETQYF
TRBJ1-6	TRBV4-1	NA	few	TGCGCCAGCAGCAAAAGTACGGCTCGGGGGGGTTACTCCTATAATTCACCCCTCCACTTT	CASSKSTARGGYSYNSPLHF
TRBJ2-1	TRBV29-1	TRBD2	NA	TGCAGCGTCCCGGACCTGCGACTAGCGGTAGACAATGAGCAGTTCTTC	CSVPDLRLAVDNEQFF
TRBJ2-1	TRBV28	NA	NA	TGTGCCAGCAGTTTCCAGTATGGGTCTGTCGATGAGCAGTTCTTC	CASSFQYGSVDEQFF
TRBJ2-7	TRBV6-6	NA	few	TGTGCCAGCAGTCAGGGGAAACCCTACGAGCAGTACTTC	CASSQGKPYEQYF
TRBJ2-5	TRBV7-2	TRBD2	few	TGTGCCAGCAGCTTAACGGGAGGGGATCAAGAGACCCAGTACTTC	CASSLTGGDQETQYF
TRBJ1-1	TRBV6-1	TRBD1	NA	TGTGCCAGCAGTGAGTACAGGGGGTTTTTCACTGAAGCTTTCTTT	CASSEYRGFFTEAFF
TRBJ2-1	TRBV29-1	NA	once	TGCAGCGTTGAAGACCGGGCCTGGTATGAGCAGTTCTTC	CSVEDRAWYEQFF
TRBJ1-1	TRBV6-5	NA	NA	TGTGCCAGCAGTTACTCGAAACCCGACACTGAAGCTTTCTTT	CASSYSKPDTEAFF
TRBJ2-5	TRBV20-1	NA	NA	TGCAGTGCTAGAGATTGGGGGGAGACCCAGTACTTC	CSARDWGETQYF
TRBJ2-4	TRBV28	NA	NA	TGTGCCAGCAGTTTATCGCCTCAAAACATTCAGTACTTC	CASSLSPQNIQYF
TRBJ2-1	TRBV10-3	NA	NA	TGTGCCATCAGTGAGTCGATGTCCCAACGAGACACCTACAATGAGCAGTTCTTC	CAISESMSQRDTYNEQFF
TRBJ2-7	TRBV6-5	TRBD1	NA	TGTGCCAGCAGTTACGCCGGGACAGGGGCCTACGAGCAGTACTTC	CASSYAGTGAYEQYF
TRBJ2-1	TRBV20-1	NA	NA	TGCAGTGCTAGGGGGCGGGAATCCTACAATGAGCAGTTCTTC	CSARGRESYNEQFF
TRBJ1-5	TRBV20-1	NA	NA	TGCAGTGCTGGAGAGACAGGGCCCCAGCATTTT	CSAGETGPQHF
TRBJ2-5	TRBV3-1	NA	NA	TGTGCCAGCAGCCAAGGAGGAGGGATGGAAGAGACCCAGTACTTC	CASSQGGGMEETQYF
TRBJ2-7	TRBV4-3	NA	few	TGCGCCAGCAGCCCAGACCGGTATGGGTACGAGCAGTACTTC	CASSPDRYGYEQYF
TRBJ1-2	TRBV12-3/TRBV12-4	NA	many	TGTGCCACCTCGGAGGGGCCAAACTATGGCTACACCTTC	CATSEGPNYGYTF
TRBJ2-2	TRBV20-1	NA	many	TGCAGTGCTACCACCCTTGACAGAAACACCGGGGAGCTGTTTTTT	CSATTLDRNTGELFF
TRBJ2-3	TRBV2	TRBD2	NA	TGTGCCAGCACTAGCGGGTACACAGATACGCAGTATTTT	CASTSGYTDTQYF
TRBJ2-5	TRBV3-1	NA	NA	TGTGCCAGCAGCCAAGTTTCTTGGCAGCCTCGGGAGACCCAGTACTTC	CASSQVSWQPRETQYF
TRBJ2-5	TRBV12-3/TRBV12-4	NA	few	TGTGCCAGCAGCCTACAGGGTACGGAGACCCAGTACTTC	CASSLQGTETQYF
TRBJ2-7	TRBV7-7	NA	NA	TGTGCCAGGGACAGCATCTACGAGCAGTACTTC	CARDSIYEQYF
TRBJ2-2	TRBV29-1	NA	NA	TGCAGTGTCCACCTCACCGGGGAGCTGTTTTTT	CSVHLTGELFF
TRBJ2-5	TRBV13	TRBD1	NA	TGTGCCAGCAGCTTGGACAGGACCTTGAAGACCCAGTACTTC	CASSLDRTLKTQYF
TRBJ1-4	TRBV3-1	NA	NA	TGTGCCAGCAGCTCCCGGGGGGCTAATGAAAAACTGTTTTTT	CASSSRGANEKLFF
TRBJ2-1	TRBV5-1	NA	many	TGCGCCAGCAGCTCTGAGCGGAGTTTGAGGGGCAACAATGAGCAGTTCTTC	CASSSERSLRGNNEQFF
TRBJ2-3	TRBV7-2	NA	NA	TGTGCCAGCAGCTCCTATAACTCAGATACGCAGTATTTT	CASSSYNSDTQYF
TRBJ1-1	TRBV4-1	NA	NA	TGCGCCAGCAGCCAAGAACACACCTTGAACACTGAAGCTTTCTTT	CASSQEHTLNTEAFF
TRBJ1-4	TRBV5-1	TRBD1	NA	TGCGCCAGCAGCTTGCTGTATGGGACAGGGGATCCTAATGAAAAACTGTTTTTT	CASSLLYGTGDPNEKLFF
TRBJ2-1	TRBV10-3	NA	few	TGTGCCATCGGTGTAGCGGTAGGCAATGAGCAGTTCTTC	CAIGVAVGNEQFF
TRBJ2-5	TRBV4-2	NA	few	TGTGCCAGCAGCCAATCCTTGGGGGCGGGACTTCAAGAGACCCAGTACTTC	CASSQSLGAGLQETQYF
TRBJ2-1	TRBV27	NA	few	TGTGCCAGCAGCCCCTTCTTCGGTTCCAACCACAATGAGCAGTTCTTC	CASSPFFGSNHNEQFF